These 23 T cell receptor beta chains were sequenced from one sample in a study of long-term antiretroviral therapy in people with HIV. The run of the v3.0 immunoSEQ assay was at survey level. Assay used: immunoSEQ multiplex PCR; TCRdb lists only in-frame clones, some missing. The data contain roughly 20,000 clones, roughly 85% of them singletons. The specimen was unsorted PBMCs, collected 4.1 years after starting antiretroviral therapy. The receptors shown here come from a woman between 35 and 50 years old with HIV.

This CDR3 reads CASSGVGVGEQFF. For the CDR3, the DNA is TGCGCCAGCAGCGGGGTAGGGGTCGGGGAGCAGTTCTTC. The chain carries TRBV4-1 and TRBJ2-1; perhaps TRBD1 as D (5 bases). The V end was cut by 5 bases, the J end by 10 bases, with 15 bases between. Germline assignment: CDR1 MGHRA and CDR2 YSYEKL. The CDR3 extends over 13 amino acids.

J is TRBJ2-7 and V is TRBV5-1; a weak D match, TRBD2 (5 bases). This CDR3 is built from 15 residues. V was trimmed by 2 bases and J by 2 bases, leaving 14 bases between them. The germline CDR1 and CDR2 sequences are SGHRS and YFSETQ. CDR3 coding DNA: TGCGCCAGCAGCTTAGATATAGGCGGGCCCTACGAGCAGTACTTC. Amino acid sequence: CASSLDIGGPYEQYF.

The rearrangement links TRBV5-1 to TRBJ1-1; tentative D call: TRBD1 (6 bases). Germline V lookup: CDR1 SGHRS, CDR2 YFSETQ. Trimming took 2 bases from V and 4 from J, leaving 12 bases between them. The CDR3 contains 14 residues. The CDR3 region is CASSLGGLGTEAFF. The CDR3 DNA reads as TGCGCCAGCAGCTTAGGGGGGCTCGGCACTGAAGCTTTCTTT.

This sequence joins TRBV5-1 and TRBJ1-1, with a tentative D call TRBD1 (5 bases). CDR1 SGHRS and CDR2 YFSETQ come from the germline V gene. Trimming took off 4 bases at V and 0 bases at J, with 13 bases between the two ends. This CDR3 has 15 residues. DNA of the CDR3: TGCGCCAGCAGCCCCAGTGGGGGAATGAACACTGAAGCTTTCTTT. This codes for CASSPSGGMNTEAFF.

V and J are TRBV6-1 and TRBJ2-5; D tentatively fits TRBD1 or TRBD2 (6 bases each). Germline CDR1 reads MNHNS; CDR2 reads SASEGT. V was clipped by 7 bases and J by 4 bases, with 16 bases between them. The CDR3 contains 14 residues. This chain's CDR3 is CASTSVQGGETQYF. In nucleotides, the CDR3 is TGTGCCAGCACTAGCGTCCAAGGGGGAGAGACCCAGTACTTC.

The chain employs TRBV7-9 and TRBJ2-2; 7 nucleotides align to TRBD1. Trimming removed 4 bases from V and 9 bases from J; junction bases left unmatched: 8. Germline lookup yields CDR1 SEHNR and CDR2 FQNEAQ (reference sequence). This CDR3 has 14 amino acids. Written as DNA, the CDR3 is TGTGCCAGCAGCTGGGAAAGACAGGGCCGGGAGCTGTTTTTT. This encodes CASSWERQGRELFF.

This clone appeared a single time. CDR3 in amino acids: CASSPVVGGNTEAFF. The CDR3 nucleotides read TGTGCCAGCAGCCCGGTAGTGGGAGGGAACACTGAAGCTTTCTTT. This sequence joins TRBV6-1 and TRBJ1-1; no definite D call. Trimming left V 6 bases short and J 1 base short, with 15 bases between. Germline values: CDR1 MNHNS, CDR2 SASEGT. The CDR3 has 15 residues.

The genes are TRBV19 and TRBJ1-2; D gene ambiguous. CDR3 length equals 16 residues. Germline V gene data show CDR1 as LNHDA and CDR2 as SQIVND (reference sequence). Trimming shortened V by 6 bases and J by 8 bases, and 25 bases separated the two germline ends. The CDR3 region has the DNA TGTGCCAGTAGCTTGCTATCGGACGGTGGAAACCGGGGCTACACCTTC. Its translation is CASSLLSDGGNRGYTF. Drawing the rest from reference TRBV19 and TRBJ1-2, the complete variable domain is DGGITQSPKYLFRKEGQNVTLSCEQNLNHDAMYWYRQDPGQGLRLIYYSQIVNDFQKGDIAEGYSVSREKKESFPLTVTSAQKNPTAFYLCASSLLSDGGNRGYTFGSGTRLTVV.

The chain is built from TRBV29-1 and TRBJ2-7; perhaps TRBD1 as D (6 bases). CDR3 length: 13 residues. CDR1 and CDR2 from the germline V gene are SQVTM and ANQGSEA. The ends were cut back, 4 bases at V and 2 bases at J, with 12 bases in the middle. CDR3 nucleotide sequence: TGCAGCGTTGTAGGGACAAGTACCTACGAGCAGTACTTC. It yields the protein CSVVGTSTYEQYF.

The gene calls are TRBV6-5 and TRBJ1-5; D is unclear. CDR1 is MNHEY and CDR2 is SVGAGI in the germline V gene. The germline V and J ends were trimmed by 5 bases and 7 bases, with 12 bases remaining between them. CDR3 length: 13 amino acids. The CDR3: CASSPSVGQPQHF. DNA of the CDR3: TGTGCCAGCAGTCCCTCAGTGGGGCAGCCCCAGCATTTT.

The table lists this clone with a few counts. The chain combines TRBV30 with TRBJ1-2; D gene unclear. The V end was cut by 3 bases, the J end by 11 bases, with 16 bases between. CDR1 GTSNPN and CDR2 SVGIG come from the germline V gene (reference sequence). The CDR3 has 12 amino acids. CDR3 in DNA: TGTGCCTGGAGCCTCGGCGGTATGTGGTACACCTTC. This translates into CAWSLGGMWYTF. Looking up the rest from reference TRBV30 and TRBJ1-2 gives the full variable domain: SQTIHQWPATLVQPVGSPLSLECTVEGTSNPNLYWYRQAAGRGLQLLFYSVGIGQISSEVPQNLSASRPQDRQFILSSKKLLLSDSGFYLCAWSLGGMWYTFGSGTRLTVV.

This sequence joins TRBV16 and TRBJ1-5, with 9 bases lining up with TRBD1. This CDR3 contains 16 residues. With 3 bases clipped from V and 3 bases from J, the junction kept 6 bases outside the gene matches. Germline CDR1 and CDR2: KGHSY and FQNENV. The CDR3 loop reads CASSQRDREDNQPQHF. CDR3 coding DNA: TGTGCCAGCAGCCAGAGGGACAGGGAGGACAATCAGCCCCAGCATTTT.

V and J are TRBV6-5 and TRBJ2-1; unclear D gene. The V gene lost 1 base and the J gene lost 4 bases, with 8 bases spanning the gap. The CDR3 is 14 residues long. Per the germline V gene, CDR1 is MNHEY and CDR2 is SVGAGI. The CDR3 loop is CASSYYSSYNEQFF. CDR3 DNA sequence: TGTGCCAGCAGTTACTATTCTAGTTACAATGAGCAGTTCTTC.

This chain uses TRBV5-4 with TRBJ1-6; tentatively, D is TRBD1 (5 bases). V shed 3 bases and J shed 8 bases, with 18 bases lying between them. Germline CDR1 reads SGHNT; CDR2 reads YYREEE (reference sequence). The CDR3 length is 16 residues. CDR3 sequence reads: CASSSQETGTDSPLHF. The CDR3 bases are TGTGCCAGCAGCTCCCAAGAAACCGGGACGGATTCACCCCTCCACTTT.

The CDR3: CASSELPGVNEQFF. The CDR3, as DNA: TGCGCCAGCAGTGAGTTACCGGGGGTCAATGAGCAGTTCTTC. The chain joins TRBV10-1 to TRBJ2-1; possibly TRBD2 for D (6 bases). The V and J ends lost 1 base and 6 bases respectively, with 10 bases between them. CDR3 size: 14 residues. The germline gives CDR1 WNHNN, CDR2 SYGVQD (reference sequence).

This clone was seen more than once but under ten times. Other DNA sequences in the sample encode the same CDR3. This sequence joins TRBV5-6 and TRBJ1-2, with 7 bases matching TRBD1. V was pared by 4 bases and J by 4 bases, with 7 bases of the junction left unmatched. Looked up from germline, CDR1 is SGHDT and CDR2 is YYEEEE. The CDR3 has 14 residues. In DNA form, the CDR3 reads TGTGCCAGCAGCCTACAGGGGCGCAGCTATGGCTACACCTTC. Its translation is CASSLQGRSYGYTF.

The chain couples TRBV5-5 to TRBJ1-5, with D tentatively TRBD1 (6 bases). CDR1 and CDR2 from the germline V gene are SGHKS and YYEKEE (reference sequence). The CDR3 sequence is 14 residues long. V was trimmed by 2 bases and J by 3 bases, leaving 9 bases between them. The CDR3 here is CASSFTGFNQPQHF. CDR3 DNA: TGTGCCAGCAGCTTTACAGGGTTCAATCAGCCCCAGCATTTT.

The J gene is TRBJ2-3, the V gene TRBV19, with 10 positions matching TRBD2. V lost 8 bases and J lost 6; bases outside the gene matches: 8. Looked up from germline, CDR1 is LNHDA and CDR2 is SQIVND (reference sequence). This CDR3 spans 14 amino acids. The CDR3 here is CASGTSGMGDTQYF. The CDR3, as DNA: TGTGCCAGTGGCACTAGCGGGATGGGGGATACGCAGTATTTT.

The chain couples TRBV2 to TRBJ1-6, with D possibly matching TRBD1 (6 bases). The CDR3 has 17 residues. CDR1 SNHLY and CDR2 FYNNEI come from the germline V gene. The V gene lost 7 bases and the J gene lost 1 base, with 17 bases spanning the gap. The CDR3 DNA sequence: TGTGCCAGCACAGGGACGGGGGGCCCGTCCTATAATTCACCCCTCCACTTT. It encodes CASTGTGGPSYNSPLHF.

The chain combines TRBV5-1 with TRBJ1-1; D ambiguous. V was cut by 3 bases and J by 1 base, with 7 bases left in between. The CDR3 length is 13 residues. Germline lookup yields CDR1 SGHRS and CDR2 YFSETQ. The CDR3 nucleotides are TGCGCCAGCAGCTGGGGAACGAACACTGAAGCTTTCTTT. Translation: CASSWGTNTEAFF.

The rearrangement joins TRBV6-5 to TRBJ2-1; TRBD1 matches 7 bases. Germline V gene lookup returns CDR1 MNHEY and CDR2 SVGAGI. V lost 2 bases to trimming and J lost 8 bases; unmatched junction nucleotides: 3. The length of the CDR3 is 13 residues. The CDR3 is CASSYGTVDEQFF. The CDR3 DNA reads TGTGCCAGCAGTTACGGGACAGTGGATGAGCAGTTCTTC.

The chain joins TRBV5-1 to TRBJ2-1; D perhaps matches TRBD2 (7 bases). The CDR3 has 16 amino acids. The V gene lost 1 base and the J gene lost 0 bases, with 11 bases spanning the gap. Germline assignment: CDR1 SGHRS and CDR2 YFSETQ. DNA for the CDR3: TGCGCCAGCAGCTTGTCTCGGGGGGCCTCCTACAATGAGCAGTTCTTC. As protein: CASSLSRGASYNEQFF. Combining the CDR3 with reference TRBV5-1 and TRBJ2-1 gives the whole variable domain KAGVTQTPRYLIKTRGQQVTLSCSPISGHRSVSWYQQTPGQGLQFLFEYFSETQRNKGNFPGRFSGRQFSNSRSEMNVSTLELGDSALYLCASSLSRGASYNEQFFGPGTRLTVL.

The genes are TRBV7-9 and TRBJ1-2; the D is unclear. The CDR3 sequence is 14 residues long. Trimming pared 5 bases from V and 5 bases from J, leaving 15 bases between. The germline CDR1 and CDR2 sequences are SEHNR and FQNEAQ (reference sequence). CDR3 amino acids: CASSTGSLFYGYTF. The DNA for the CDR3 is TGTGCCAGCAGCACCGGGAGCCTATTTTATGGCTACACCTTC.